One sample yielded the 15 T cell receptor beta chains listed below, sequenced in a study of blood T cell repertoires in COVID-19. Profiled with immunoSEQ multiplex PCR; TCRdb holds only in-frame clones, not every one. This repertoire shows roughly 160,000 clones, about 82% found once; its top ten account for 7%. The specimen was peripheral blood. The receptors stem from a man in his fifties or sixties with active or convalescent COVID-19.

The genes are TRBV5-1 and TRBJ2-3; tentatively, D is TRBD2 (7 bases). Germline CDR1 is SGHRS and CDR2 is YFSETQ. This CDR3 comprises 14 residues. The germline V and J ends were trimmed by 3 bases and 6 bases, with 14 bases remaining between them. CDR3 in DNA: TGCGCCAGCAGCTCCGGGGGGCGCATGGATACGCAGTATTTT. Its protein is CASSSGGRMDTQYF.

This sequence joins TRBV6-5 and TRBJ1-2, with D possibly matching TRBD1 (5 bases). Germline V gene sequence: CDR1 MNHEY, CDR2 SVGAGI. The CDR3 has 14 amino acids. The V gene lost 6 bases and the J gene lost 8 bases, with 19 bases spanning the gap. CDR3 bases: TGTGCCAGCAGCAGCGGGCGGGGGGTGCGAGGCTACACCTTC. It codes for CASSSGRGVRGYTF.

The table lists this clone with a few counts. The CDR3, as DNA: TGTGCCAGCAGTGCCAGGGGGCACAATGAGCAGTTCTTC. Its translation: CASSARGHNEQFF. The chain couples TRBV6-4 to TRBJ2-1; TRBD1 matches at 8 bases. CDR1 and CDR2 (germline): MRHNA, SNTAGT. The CDR3 has 13 residues. The V segment lost 4 bases and the J segment 5 bases; nucleotides outside the gene matches: 1.

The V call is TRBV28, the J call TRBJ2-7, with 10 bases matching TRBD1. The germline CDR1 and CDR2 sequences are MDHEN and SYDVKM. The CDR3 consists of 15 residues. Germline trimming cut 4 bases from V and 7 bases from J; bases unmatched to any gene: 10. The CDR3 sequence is CASSSRGQGTIEQYF. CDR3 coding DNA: TGTGCCAGCAGTTCGAGGGGACAGGGGACTATAGAGCAGTACTTC.

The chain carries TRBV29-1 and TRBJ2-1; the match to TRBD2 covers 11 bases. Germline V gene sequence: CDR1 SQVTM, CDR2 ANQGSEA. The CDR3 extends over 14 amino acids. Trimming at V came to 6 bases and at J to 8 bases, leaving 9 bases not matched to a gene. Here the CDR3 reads CSVETSGILDEQFF. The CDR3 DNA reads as TGCAGCGTGGAGACTAGCGGGATTCTGGATGAGCAGTTCTTC.

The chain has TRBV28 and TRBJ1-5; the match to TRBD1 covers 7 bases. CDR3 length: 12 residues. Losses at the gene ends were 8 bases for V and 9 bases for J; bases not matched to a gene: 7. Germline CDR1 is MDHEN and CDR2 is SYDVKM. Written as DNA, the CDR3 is TGTGCCAGCGTCACAGGGGAGCCGCCCCAGCATTTT. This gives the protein CASVTGEPPQHF.

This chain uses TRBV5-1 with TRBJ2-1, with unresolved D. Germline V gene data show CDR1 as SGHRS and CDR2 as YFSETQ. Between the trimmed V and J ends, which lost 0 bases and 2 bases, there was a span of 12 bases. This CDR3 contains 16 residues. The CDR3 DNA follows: TGCGCCAGCAGCTTGGGGGTGGGCACTCCCTACAATGAGCAGTTCTTC. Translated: CASSLGVGTPYNEQFF.

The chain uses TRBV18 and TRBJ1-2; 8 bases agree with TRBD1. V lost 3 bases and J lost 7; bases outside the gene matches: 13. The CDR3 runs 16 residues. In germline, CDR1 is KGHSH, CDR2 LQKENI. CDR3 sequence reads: CASSPLGQGENVGYTF. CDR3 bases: TGTGCCAGCTCACCCTTAGGACAGGGTGAAAACGTTGGCTACACCTTC.

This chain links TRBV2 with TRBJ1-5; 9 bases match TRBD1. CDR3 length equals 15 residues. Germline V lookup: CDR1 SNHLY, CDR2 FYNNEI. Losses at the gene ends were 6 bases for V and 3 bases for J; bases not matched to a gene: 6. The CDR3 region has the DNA TGTGCCAGCAGCAGACAGGGGGGAAACAATCAGCCCCAGCATTTT. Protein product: CASSRQGGNNQPQHF. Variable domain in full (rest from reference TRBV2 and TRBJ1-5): EPEVTQTPSHQVTQMGQEVILRCVPISNHLYFYWYRQILGQKVEFLVSFYNNEISEKSEIFDDQFSVERPDGSNFTLKIRSTKLEDSAMYFCASSRQGGNNQPQHFGDGTRLSIL.

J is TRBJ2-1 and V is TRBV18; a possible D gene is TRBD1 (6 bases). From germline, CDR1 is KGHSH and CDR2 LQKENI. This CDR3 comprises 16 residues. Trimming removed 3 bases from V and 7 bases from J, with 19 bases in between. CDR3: CASSPNSPGTQNEQFF. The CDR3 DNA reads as TGTGCCAGCTCACCCAATAGTCCGGGGACACAAAATGAGCAGTTCTTC.

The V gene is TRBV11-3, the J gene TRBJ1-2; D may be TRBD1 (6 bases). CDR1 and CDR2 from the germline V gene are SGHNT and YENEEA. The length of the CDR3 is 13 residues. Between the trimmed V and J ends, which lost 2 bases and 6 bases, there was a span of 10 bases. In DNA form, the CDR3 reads TGTGCCAGCAGCTTACCACAGGGCCATGGCTACACCTTC. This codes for CASSLPQGHGYTF. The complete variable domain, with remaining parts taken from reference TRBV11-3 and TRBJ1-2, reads EAGVVQSPRYKIIEKKQPVAFWCNPISGHNTLYWYLQNLGQGPELLIRYENEEAVDDSQLPKDRFSAERLKGVDSTLKIQPAELGDSAVYLCASSLPQGHGYTFGSGTRLTVV.

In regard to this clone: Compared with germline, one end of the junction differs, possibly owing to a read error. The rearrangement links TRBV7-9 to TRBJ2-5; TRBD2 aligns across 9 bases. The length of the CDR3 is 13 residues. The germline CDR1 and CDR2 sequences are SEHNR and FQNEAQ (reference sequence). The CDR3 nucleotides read TGTGCCAGCAACTTAGCGGGAGAAGAGACCCAGTACTTC. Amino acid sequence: CASNLAGEETQYF.

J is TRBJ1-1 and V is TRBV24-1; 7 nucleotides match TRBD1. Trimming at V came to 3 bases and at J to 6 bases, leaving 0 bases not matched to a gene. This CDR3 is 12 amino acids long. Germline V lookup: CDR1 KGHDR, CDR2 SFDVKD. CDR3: CATSDQGAEAFF. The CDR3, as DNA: TGTGCCACCAGTGATCAGGGGGCTGAAGCTTTCTTT.

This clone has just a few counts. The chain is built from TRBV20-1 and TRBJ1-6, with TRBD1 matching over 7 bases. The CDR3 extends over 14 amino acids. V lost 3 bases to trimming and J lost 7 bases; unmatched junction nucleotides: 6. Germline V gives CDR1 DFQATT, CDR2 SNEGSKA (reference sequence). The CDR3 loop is CSASKAGGNSPLHF. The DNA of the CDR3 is TGCAGTGCTAGTAAGGCAGGGGGAAATTCACCCCTCCACTTT.

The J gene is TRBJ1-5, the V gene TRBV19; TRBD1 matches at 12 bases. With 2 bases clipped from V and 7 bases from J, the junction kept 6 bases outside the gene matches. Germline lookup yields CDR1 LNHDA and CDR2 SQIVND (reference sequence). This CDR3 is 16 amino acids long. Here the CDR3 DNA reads TGTGCCAGTAGTATATCGGGGACAGGGGGCAGACAGCCCCAGCATTTT. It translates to CASSISGTGGRQPQHF.